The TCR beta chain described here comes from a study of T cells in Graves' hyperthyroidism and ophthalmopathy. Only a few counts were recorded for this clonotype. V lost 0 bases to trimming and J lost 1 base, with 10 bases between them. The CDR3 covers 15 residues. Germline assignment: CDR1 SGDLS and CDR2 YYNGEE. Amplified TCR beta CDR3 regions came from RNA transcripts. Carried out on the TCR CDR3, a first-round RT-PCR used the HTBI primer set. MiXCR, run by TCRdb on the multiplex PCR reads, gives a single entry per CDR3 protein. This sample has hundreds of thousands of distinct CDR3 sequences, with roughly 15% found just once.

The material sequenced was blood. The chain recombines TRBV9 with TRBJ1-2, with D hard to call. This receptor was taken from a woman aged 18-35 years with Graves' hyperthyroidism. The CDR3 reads CASSVANGFNYGYTF. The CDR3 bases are TGTGCCAGCAGCGTAGCCAACGGATTTAACTATGGCTACACCTTC.